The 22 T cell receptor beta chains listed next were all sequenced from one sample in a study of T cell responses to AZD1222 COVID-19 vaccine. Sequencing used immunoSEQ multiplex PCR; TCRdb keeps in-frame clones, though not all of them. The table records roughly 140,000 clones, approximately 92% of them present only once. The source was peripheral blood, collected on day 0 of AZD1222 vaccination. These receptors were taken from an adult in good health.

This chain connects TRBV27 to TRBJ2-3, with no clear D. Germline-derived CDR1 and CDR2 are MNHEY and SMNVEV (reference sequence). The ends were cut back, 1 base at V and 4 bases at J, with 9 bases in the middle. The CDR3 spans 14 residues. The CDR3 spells CASSLFGPADTQYF. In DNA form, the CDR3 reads TGTGCCAGCAGTTTATTTGGTCCCGCAGATACGCAGTATTTT.

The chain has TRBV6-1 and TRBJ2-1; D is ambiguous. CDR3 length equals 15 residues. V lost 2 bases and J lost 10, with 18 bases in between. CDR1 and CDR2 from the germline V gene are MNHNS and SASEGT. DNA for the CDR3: TGTGCCAGCAGTGAACGGTTGCTTGGCCTGGTGGAGCAGTTCTTC. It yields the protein CASSERLLGLVEQFF.

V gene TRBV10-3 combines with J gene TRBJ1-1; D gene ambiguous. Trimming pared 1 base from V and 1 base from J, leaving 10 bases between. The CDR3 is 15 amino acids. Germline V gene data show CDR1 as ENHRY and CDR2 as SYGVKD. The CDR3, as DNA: TGTGCCATCAGTGAGTTTAGGGAGGAGAACACTGAAGCTTTCTTT. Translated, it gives CAISEFREENTEAFF.

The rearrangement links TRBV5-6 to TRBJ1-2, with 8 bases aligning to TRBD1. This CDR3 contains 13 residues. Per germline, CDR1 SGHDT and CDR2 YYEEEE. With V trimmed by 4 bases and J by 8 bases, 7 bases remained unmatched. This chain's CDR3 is CASSLGTGTGYTF. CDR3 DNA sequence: TGTGCCAGCAGCCTCGGGACAGGTACAGGCTACACCTTC. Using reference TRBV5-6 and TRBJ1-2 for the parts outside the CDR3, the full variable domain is DAGVTQSPTHLIKTRGQQVTLRCSPKSGHDTVSWYQQALGQGPQFIFQYYEEEERQRGNFPDRFSGHQFPNYSSELNVNALLLGDSALYLCASSLGTGTGYTFGSGTRLTVV.

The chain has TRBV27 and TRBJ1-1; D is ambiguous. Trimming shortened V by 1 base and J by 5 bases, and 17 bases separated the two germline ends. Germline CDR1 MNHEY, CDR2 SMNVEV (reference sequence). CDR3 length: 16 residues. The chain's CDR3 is CASSLFPGVRSTEAFF. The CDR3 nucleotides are TGTGCCAGCAGTTTATTCCCCGGTGTCCGGAGTACTGAAGCTTTCTTT.

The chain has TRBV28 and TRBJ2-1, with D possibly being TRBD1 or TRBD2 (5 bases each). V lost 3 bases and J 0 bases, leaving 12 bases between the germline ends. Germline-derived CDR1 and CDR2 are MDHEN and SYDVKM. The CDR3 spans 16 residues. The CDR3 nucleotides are TGTGCCAGCAGTTTCTGGGACGTGAGCTCCTACAATGAGCAGTTCTTC. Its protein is CASSFWDVSSYNEQFF.

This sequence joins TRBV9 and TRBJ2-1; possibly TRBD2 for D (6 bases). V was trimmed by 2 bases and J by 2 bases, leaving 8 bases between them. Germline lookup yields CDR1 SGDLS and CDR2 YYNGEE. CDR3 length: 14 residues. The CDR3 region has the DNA TGTGCCAGCAGCGTCGGGAGCCCCTACAATGAGCAGTTCTTC. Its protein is CASSVGSPYNEQFF.

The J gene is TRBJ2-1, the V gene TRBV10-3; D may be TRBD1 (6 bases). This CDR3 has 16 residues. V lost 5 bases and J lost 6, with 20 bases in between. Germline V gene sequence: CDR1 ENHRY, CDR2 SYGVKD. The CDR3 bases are TGTGCCATCAGTCCCAGAGGGGGTGCCGGACGCAATGAGCAGTTCTTC. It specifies CAISPRGGAGRNEQFF.

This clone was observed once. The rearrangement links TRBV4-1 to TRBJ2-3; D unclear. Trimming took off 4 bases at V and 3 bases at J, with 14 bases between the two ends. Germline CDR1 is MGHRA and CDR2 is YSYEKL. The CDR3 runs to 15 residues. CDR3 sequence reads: CASSLSSWGTDTQYF. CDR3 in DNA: TGCGCCAGCAGCCTATCCAGCTGGGGAACAGATACGCAGTATTTT.

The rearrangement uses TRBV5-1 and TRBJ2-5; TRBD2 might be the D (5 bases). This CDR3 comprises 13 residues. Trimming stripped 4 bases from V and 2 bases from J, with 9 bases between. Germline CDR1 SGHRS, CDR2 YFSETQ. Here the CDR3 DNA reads TGCGCCAGCAGCACGGACTGGCAAGAGACCCAGTACTTC. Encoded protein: CASSTDWQETQYF. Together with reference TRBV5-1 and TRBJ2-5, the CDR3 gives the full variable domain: KAGVTQTPRYLIKTRGQQVTLSCSPISGHRSVSWYQQTPGQGLQFLFEYFSETQRNKGNFPGRFSGRQFSNSRSEMNVSTLELGDSALYLCASSTDWQETQYFGPGTRLLVL.

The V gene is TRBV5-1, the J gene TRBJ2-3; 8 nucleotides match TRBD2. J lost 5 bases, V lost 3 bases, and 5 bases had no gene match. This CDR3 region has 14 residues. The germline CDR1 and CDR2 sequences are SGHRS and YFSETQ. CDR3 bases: TGCGCCAGCAGCTCTCTAGCGGGCGGAGATACGCAGTATTTT. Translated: CASSSLAGGDTQYF.

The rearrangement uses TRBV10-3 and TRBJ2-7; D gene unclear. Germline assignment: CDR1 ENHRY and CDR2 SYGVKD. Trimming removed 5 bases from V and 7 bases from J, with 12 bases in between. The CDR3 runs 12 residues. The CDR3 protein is CAISRNAGEQYF. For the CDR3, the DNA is TGTGCCATCAGTAGAAACGCCGGGGAGCAGTACTTC.

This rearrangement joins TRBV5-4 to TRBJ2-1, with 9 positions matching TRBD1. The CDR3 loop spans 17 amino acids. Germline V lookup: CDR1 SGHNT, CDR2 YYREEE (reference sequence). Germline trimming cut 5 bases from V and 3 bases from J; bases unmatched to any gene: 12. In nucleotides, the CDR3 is TGTGCCAGCAGACGAGTTACACAGGGGGCGATCTACAATGAGCAGTTCTTC. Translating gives CASRRVTQGAIYNEQFF.

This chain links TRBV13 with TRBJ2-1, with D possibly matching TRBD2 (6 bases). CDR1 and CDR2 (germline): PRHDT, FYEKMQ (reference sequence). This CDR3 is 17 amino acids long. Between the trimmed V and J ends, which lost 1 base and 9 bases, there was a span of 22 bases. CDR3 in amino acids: CASSLAGLRGPEGEQFF. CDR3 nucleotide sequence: TGTGCCAGCAGCTTAGCCGGACTGCGGGGTCCCGAGGGTGAGCAGTTCTTC.

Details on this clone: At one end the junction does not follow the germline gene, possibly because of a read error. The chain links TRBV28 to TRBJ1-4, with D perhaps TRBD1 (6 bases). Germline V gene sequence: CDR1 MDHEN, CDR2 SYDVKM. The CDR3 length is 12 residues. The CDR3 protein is CASSYDTRGKQF. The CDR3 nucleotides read TGTGCCAGCAGTTACGATACCAGGGGTAAGCAGTTT. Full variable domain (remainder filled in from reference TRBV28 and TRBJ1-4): DVKVTQSSRYLVKRTGEKVFLECVQDMDHENMFWYRQDPGLGLRLIYFSYDVKMKEKGDIPEGYSVSREKKERFSLILESASTNQTSMYLCASSYDTRGKQFGSGTQLSVL.

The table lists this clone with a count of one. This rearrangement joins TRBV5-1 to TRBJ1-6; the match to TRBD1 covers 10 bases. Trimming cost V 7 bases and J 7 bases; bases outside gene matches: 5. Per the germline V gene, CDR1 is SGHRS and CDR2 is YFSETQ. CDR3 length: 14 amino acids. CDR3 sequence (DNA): TGCGCCAGCGGGAGGGGACAGGGGAATTCACCCCTCCACTTT. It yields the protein CASGRGQGNSPLHF.

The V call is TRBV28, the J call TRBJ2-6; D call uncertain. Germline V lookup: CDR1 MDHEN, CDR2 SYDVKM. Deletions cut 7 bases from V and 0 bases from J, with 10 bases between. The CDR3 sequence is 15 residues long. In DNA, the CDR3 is TGTGCCAGCACTCGTTCCCTCTCTGGGGCCAACGTCCTGACTTTC. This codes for CASTRSLSGANVLTF.

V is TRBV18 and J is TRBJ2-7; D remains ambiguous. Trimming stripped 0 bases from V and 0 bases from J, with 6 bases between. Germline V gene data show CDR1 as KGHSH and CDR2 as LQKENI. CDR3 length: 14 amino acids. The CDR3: CASSPPPGSYEQYF. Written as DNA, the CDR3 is TGTGCCAGCTCACCACCGCCAGGCTCCTACGAGCAGTACTTC.

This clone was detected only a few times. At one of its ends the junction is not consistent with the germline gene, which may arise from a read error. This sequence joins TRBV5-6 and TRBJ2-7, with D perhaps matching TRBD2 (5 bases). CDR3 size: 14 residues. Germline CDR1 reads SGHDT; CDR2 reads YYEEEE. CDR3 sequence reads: CASSLGPYDYQQYF. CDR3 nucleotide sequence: TGTGCCAGCAGCTTGGGTCCCTATGACTACCAGCAGTACTTC.

The CDR3 sequence is CASRVAYNSPLHF. In DNA form, the CDR3 reads TGTGCCAGCAGGGTAGCCTATAATTCACCCCTCCACTTT. The chain couples TRBV28 to TRBJ1-6; D is uncertain. The CDR3 has 13 amino acids. Per the germline V gene, CDR1 is MDHEN and CDR2 is SYDVKM. Trimming removed 6 bases at V and 2 bases at J, with 5 bases between.

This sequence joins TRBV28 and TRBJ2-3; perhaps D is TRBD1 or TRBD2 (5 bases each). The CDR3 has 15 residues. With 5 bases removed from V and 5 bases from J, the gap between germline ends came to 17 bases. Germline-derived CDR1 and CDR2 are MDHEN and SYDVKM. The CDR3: CASSTRGARVDTQYF. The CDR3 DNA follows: TGTGCCAGCAGTACCCGAGGGGCACGGGTAGATACGCAGTATTTT.

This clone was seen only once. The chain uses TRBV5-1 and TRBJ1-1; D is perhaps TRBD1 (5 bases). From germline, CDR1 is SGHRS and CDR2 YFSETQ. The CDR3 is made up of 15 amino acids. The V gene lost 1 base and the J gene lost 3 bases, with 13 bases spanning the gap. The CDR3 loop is CASSLMDTRHTEAFF. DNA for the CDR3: TGCGCCAGCAGCTTGATGGACACACGGCACACTGAAGCTTTCTTT. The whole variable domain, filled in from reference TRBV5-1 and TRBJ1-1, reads KAGVTQTPRYLIKTRGQQVTLSCSPISGHRSVSWYQQTPGQGLQFLFEYFSETQRNKGNFPGRFSGRQFSNSRSEMNVSTLELGDSALYLCASSLMDTRHTEAFFGQGTRLTVV.